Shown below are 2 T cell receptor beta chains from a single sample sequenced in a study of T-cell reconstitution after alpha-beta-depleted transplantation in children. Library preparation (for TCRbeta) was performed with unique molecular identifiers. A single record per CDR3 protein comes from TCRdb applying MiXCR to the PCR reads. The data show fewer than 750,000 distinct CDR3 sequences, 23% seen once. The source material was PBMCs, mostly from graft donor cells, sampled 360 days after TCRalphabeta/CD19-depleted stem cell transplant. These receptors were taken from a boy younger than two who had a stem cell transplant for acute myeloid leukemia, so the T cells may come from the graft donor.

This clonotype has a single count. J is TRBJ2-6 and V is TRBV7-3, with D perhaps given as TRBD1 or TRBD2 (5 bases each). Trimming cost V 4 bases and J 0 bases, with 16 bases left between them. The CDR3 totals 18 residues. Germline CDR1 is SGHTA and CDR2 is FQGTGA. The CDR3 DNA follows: TGTGCCAGCAGCTGGGGACGGAACTCTGGCTCTGGGGCCAACGTCCTGACTTTC. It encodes CASSWGRNSGSGANVLTF.

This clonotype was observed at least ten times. This CDR3 reads CASSQDRVGETQYF. CDR3 nucleotide sequence: TGCGCCAGCAGCCAAGACAGGGTCGGAGAGACCCAGTACTTC. This chain links TRBV4-3 with TRBJ2-5; maybe TRBD1 (5 bases). This CDR3 is built from 14 residues. The V end was cut by 0 bases, the J end by 4 bases, with 9 bases between. Germline V gene sequence: CDR1 LGHNA, CDR2 YSLEER.